Listed here is a single T cell receptor (beta chain). Antigen: not known. The CDR3 contains 10 residues. Germline V lookup: CDR1 SEHNR, CDR2 FQNEAQ (reference sequence). Between the trimmed V and J ends, which lost 5 bases and 7 bases, there was a span of 5 bases. The data are from a study of T cell responses to AZD1222 COVID-19 vaccine. General study findings and limits: Females made up more of the donors, who were largely white British, and clonal diversity may have come out too low. In all cases, repertoires were sampled only after the peak T cell response.

Sequencing used immunoSEQ multiplex PCR; TCRdb keeps in-frame clones, though not all of them. Counted here are 120,000 or so clones, approximately 86% occurring once; the ten biggest clones make up around 3%. The clonotype originates from an adult who received the AZD1222 COVID-19 vaccine. This sequence joins TRBV7-9 and TRBJ1-1; D not certain. This specimen consisted of peripheral blood, obtained 28 days after the second AZD1222 dose. The CDR3 is CASSDGEAFF. DNA of the CDR3: TGTGCCAGCAGCGATGGTGAAGCTTTCTTT.